The following is a TCR beta chain sequence with its context. Its antigen remains unidentified. The CDR3 length is 15 residues. Per germline, CDR1 MGHRA and CDR2 YSYEKL. V shed 1 base and J shed 3 bases, with 13 bases lying between them. This record comes from a study of T cells after yellow fever vaccination. TCRdb independently ran MiXCR on the 5' RACE reads; one entry per CDR3 protein. The sample includes 250,000 to 400,000 distinct CDR3 sequences, roughly 4.3% of them seen just once. Study-wide results and limits: Weaker overall was a secondary response that nonetheless peaked faster, on day 5 versus 15. High-abundance clonotypes from the bulk population could contaminate FACS-sorted repertoires. Boosting was followed by the reappearance of most primary-vaccination clones (around 95% CD4, under 90% CD8).

The J gene is TRBJ2-7, the V gene TRBV4-1, with D possibly being TRBD2 (6 bases). The material was PBMCs, obtained 5 days after the yellow fever booster vaccination. The source is a man between 18 and 29 years old who received the YFV17D yellow fever vaccine. The CDR3, as DNA: TGCGCCAGCAGCCAAGGACTAGTTCGCAACTACGAGCAGTACTTC. Translated: CASSQGLVRNYEQYF.